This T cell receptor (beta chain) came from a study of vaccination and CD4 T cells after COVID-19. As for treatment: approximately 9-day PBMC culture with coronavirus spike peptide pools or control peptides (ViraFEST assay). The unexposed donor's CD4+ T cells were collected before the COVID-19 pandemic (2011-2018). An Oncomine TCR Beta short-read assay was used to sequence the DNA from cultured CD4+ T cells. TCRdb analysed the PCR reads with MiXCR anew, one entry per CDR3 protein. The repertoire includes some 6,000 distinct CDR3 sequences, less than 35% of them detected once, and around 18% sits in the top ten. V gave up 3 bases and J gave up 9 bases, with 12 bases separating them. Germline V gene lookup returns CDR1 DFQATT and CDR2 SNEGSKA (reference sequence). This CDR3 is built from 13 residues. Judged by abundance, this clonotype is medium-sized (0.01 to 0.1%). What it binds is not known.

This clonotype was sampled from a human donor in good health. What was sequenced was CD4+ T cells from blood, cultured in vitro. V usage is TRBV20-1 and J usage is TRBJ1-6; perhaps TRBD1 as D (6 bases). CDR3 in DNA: TGCAGTGCTAGTGCCGGGGGCGGTTCACCCCTCCACTTT. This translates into CSASAGGGSPLHF.